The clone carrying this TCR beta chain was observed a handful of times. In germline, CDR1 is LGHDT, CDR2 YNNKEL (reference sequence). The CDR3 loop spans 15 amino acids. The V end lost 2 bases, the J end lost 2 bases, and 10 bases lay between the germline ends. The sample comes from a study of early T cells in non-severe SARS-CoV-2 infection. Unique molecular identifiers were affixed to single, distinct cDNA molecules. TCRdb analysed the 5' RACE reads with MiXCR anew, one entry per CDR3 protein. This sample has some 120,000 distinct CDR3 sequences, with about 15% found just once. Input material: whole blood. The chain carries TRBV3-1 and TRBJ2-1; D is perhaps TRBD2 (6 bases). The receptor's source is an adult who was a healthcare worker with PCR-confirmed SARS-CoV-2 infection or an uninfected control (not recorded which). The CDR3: CASSQKGGTYNEQFF. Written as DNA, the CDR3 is TGTGCCAGCAGCCAAAAGGGAGGCACCTACAATGAGCAGTTCTTC.